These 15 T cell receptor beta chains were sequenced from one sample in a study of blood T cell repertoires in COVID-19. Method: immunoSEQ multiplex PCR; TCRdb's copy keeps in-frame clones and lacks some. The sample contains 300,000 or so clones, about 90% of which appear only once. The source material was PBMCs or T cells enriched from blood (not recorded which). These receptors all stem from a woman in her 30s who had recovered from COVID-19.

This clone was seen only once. CDR3 in amino acids: CASSEWGTKDTGELFF. The DNA of the CDR3 is TGTGCCAGCAGTGAATGGGGGACTAAGGACACCGGGGAGCTGTTTTTT. The rearrangement joins TRBV2 to TRBJ2-2; 7 nucleotides align to TRBD2. Germline V gene sequence: CDR1 SNHLY, CDR2 FYNNEI. CDR3 length: 16 amino acids. V shed 2 bases, J shed 3 bases, and the junction held 6 bases outside the gene matches.

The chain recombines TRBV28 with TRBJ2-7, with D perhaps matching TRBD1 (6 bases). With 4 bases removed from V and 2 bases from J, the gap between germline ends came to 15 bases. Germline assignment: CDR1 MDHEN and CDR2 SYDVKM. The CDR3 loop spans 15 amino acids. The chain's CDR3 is CASSYPTDSTYEQYF. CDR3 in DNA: TGTGCCAGCAGTTACCCAACGGACAGCACCTACGAGCAGTACTTC.

CDR3 residues: CASSPGAGGNNEQFF. The CDR3 region has the DNA TGTGCCAGCAGTCCAGGGGCAGGGGGAAACAATGAGCAGTTCTTC. This sequence joins TRBV11-2 and TRBJ2-1; 7 bases are shared with TRBD1. Germline V CDR1 and CDR2: SGHAT, FQNNGV. The CDR3 loop spans 15 amino acids. V lost 6 bases to trimming and J lost 5 bases; unmatched junction nucleotides: 10.

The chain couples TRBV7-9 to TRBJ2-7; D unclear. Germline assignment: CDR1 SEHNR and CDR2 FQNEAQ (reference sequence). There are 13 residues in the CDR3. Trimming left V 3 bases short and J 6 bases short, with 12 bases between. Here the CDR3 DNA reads TGTGCCAGCAGCTTGGTTGGCCCTCTCGAGCAGTACTTC. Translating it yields CASSLVGPLEQYF.

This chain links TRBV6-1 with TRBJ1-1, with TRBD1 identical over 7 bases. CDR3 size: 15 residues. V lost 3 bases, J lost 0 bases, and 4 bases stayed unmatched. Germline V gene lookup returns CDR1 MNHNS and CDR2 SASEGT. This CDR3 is CASSELQGLNTEAFF. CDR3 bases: TGTGCCAGCAGTGAGTTACAGGGGCTGAACACTGAAGCTTTCTTT.

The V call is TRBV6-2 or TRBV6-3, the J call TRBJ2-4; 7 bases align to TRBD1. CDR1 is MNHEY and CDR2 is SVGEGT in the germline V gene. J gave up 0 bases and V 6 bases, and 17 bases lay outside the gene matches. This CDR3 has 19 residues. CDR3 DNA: TGTGCCAGCAGCTCCCGGGCAGGGGGTCAAGGACTAGCCAAAAACATTCAGTACTTC. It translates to CASSSRAGGQGLAKNIQYF.

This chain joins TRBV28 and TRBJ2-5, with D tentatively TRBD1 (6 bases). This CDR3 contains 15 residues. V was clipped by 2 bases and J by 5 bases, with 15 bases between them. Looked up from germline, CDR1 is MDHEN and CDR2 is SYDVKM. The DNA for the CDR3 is TGTGCCAGCAGTTTAGGGGGCTGGCGTTTCGAGACCCAGTACTTC. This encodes CASSLGGWRFETQYF.

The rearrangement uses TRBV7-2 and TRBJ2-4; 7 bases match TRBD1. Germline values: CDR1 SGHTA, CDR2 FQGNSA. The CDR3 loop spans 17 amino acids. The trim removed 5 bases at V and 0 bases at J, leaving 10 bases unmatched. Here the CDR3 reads CASSVRTGRLAKNIQYF. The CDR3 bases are TGTGCCAGCAGCGTTAGGACAGGTCGACTAGCCAAAAACATTCAGTACTTC.

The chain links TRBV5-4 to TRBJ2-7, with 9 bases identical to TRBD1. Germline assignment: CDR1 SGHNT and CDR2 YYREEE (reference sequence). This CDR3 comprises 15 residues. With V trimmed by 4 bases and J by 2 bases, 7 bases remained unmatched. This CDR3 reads CASSRGQGRTYEQYF. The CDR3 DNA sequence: TGTGCCAGCAGCCGGGGACAGGGCAGAACCTACGAGCAGTACTTC.

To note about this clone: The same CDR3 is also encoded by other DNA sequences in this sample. The CDR3 protein is CSVGTGVNTEAFF. For the CDR3, the DNA is TGCAGCGTTGGGACAGGAGTGAACACTGAAGCTTTCTTT. This chain joins TRBV29-1 and TRBJ1-1, with 7 bases that match TRBD1. CDR1 SQVTM and CDR2 ANQGSEA come from the germline V gene. The V and J ends lost 4 bases and 0 bases, in that order; junction bases with no gene match: 2. The CDR3 contains 13 residues.

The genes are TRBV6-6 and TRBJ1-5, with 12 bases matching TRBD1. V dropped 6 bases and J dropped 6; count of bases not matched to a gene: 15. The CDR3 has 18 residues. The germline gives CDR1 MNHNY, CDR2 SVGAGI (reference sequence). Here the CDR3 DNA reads TGTGCCAGCAGACGAACTACCGGGACAGGGGGCGCCGGTCAGCCCCAGCATTTT. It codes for CASRRTTGTGGAGQPQHF.

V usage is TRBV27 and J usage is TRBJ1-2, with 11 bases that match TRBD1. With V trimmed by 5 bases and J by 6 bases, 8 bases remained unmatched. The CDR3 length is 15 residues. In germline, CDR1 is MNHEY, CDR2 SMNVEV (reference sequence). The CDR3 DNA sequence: TGTGCCAGCAGTCCAAGGACAGGGGGCAAGGATGGCTACACCTTC. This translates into CASSPRTGGKDGYTF.

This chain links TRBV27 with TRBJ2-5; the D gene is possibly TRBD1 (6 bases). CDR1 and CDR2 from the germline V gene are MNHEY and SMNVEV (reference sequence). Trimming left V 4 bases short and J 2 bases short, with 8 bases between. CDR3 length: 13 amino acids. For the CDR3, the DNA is TGTGCCAGCAGTTGGGGGCGGCAAGAGACCCAGTACTTC. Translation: CASSWGRQETQYF.

In nucleotides, the CDR3 is TGTGCCAGCAGTTCAACCGGGACAGGGAATTCACCCCTCCACTTT. The encoded protein is CASSSTGTGNSPLHF. V usage is TRBV28 and J usage is TRBJ1-6, with 9 bases identical to TRBD1. Trimming at V came to 4 bases and at J to 7 bases, leaving 5 bases not matched to a gene. The length of the CDR3 is 15 residues. Looked up from germline, CDR1 is MDHEN and CDR2 is SYDVKM. The full variable domain, its missing parts supplied by reference TRBV28 and TRBJ1-6, is DVKVTQSSRYLVKRTGEKVFLECVQDMDHENMFWYRQDPGLGLRLIYFSYDVKMKEKGDIPEGYSVSREKKERFSLILESASTNQTSMYLCASSSTGTGNSPLHFGNGTRLTVT.

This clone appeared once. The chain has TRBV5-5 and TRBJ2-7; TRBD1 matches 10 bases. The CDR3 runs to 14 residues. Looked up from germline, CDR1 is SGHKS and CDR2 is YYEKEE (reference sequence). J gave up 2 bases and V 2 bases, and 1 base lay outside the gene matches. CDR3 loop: CASSLGTGAYEQYF. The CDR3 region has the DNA TGTGCCAGCAGCTTAGGGACAGGGGCCTACGAGCAGTACTTC.